This TCR beta chain derives from a study of blood T cell repertoires in COVID-19. Study-wide context: Samples came from the United States, Italy and Spain, spanning acute and convalescent COVID-19. Sources were T cells, B-cell-depleted T cells, or PBMCs; the material itself was cDNA or gDNA.

Original analysis: Using reference gene primer amplification, nucleated cell counts were estimated. TCRdb's table, derived via immunoSEQ multiplex PCR, lists solely in-frame clones and lacks some. Clone size and V and J calls were adopted from that table, with D and trimming inferred from the DNA. The sample lists 220,000 or so clones, around 84% occurring once. Germline V gives CDR1 SGHVS, CDR2 FQNEAQ. V lost 0 bases and J lost 8; bases outside the gene matches: 10. The CDR3 has 16 amino acids. The TCR originated in a young man with active or convalescent COVID-19. Sequencing was carried out using peripheral blood. The V and J genes are TRBV7-8 and TRBJ2-1; 7 bases agree with TRBD2. The CDR3 region has the DNA TGTGCCAGCAGCTTAGCTGGCGGGAGAGGGGATGATGAGCAGTTCTTC. Encoded protein: CASSLAGGRGDDEQFF. The full variable domain, its missing parts supplied by reference TRBV7-8 and TRBJ2-1, is GAGVSQSPRYKVAKRGQDVALRCDPISGHVSLFWYQQALGQGPEFLTYFQNEAQLDKSGLPSDRFFAERPEGSVSTLKIQRTQQEDSAVYLCASSLAGGRGDDEQFFGPGTRLTVL.